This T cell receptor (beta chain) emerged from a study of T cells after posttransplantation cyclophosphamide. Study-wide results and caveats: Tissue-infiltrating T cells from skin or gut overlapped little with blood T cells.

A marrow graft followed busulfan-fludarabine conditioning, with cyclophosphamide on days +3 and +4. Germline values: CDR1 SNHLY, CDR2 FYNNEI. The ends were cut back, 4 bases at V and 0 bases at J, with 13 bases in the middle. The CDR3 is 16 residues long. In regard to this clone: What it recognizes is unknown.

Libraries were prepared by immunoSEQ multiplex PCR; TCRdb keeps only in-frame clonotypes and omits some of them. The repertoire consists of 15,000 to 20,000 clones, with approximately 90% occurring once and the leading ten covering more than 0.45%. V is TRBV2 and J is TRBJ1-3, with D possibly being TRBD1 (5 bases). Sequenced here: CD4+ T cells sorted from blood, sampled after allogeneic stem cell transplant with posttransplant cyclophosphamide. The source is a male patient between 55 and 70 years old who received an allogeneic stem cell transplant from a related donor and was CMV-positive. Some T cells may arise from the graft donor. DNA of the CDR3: TGTGCCAGCAGTGTACATCAGGGCGTCTCTGGAAACACCATATATTTT. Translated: CASSVHQGVSGNTIYF.